The subject of this entry is one TCR beta chain. Its antigen is currently unknown. This sample was included in a study of shared clonotypes between healthy human individuals. Regarding the study as a whole: Researchers sampled blood only, noting tissue repertoires likely differ.

Authors' processing steps: ImmunoSEQ junction-only sequences lacked quality scores, so their filtering differed. Sequencing was performed with immunoSEQ multiplex PCR; in TCRdb, only in-frame clones are kept and a portion is missing. V, J and clone size derive from that table, while D and trimming were established from the DNA sequence. The table has around 2.1 million clones, roughly 91% seen once; the top ten hold more than 1.5%. Positively selected for CCR7, the CD45RO-negative cells used as naive CD8 cells excluded terminally differentiated effector memory CD45RA+ cells. Healthy HIV-negative adults without recent acute infections or vaccinations served as donors. Nashville, Tennessee was home to all donors, who were Caucasian adults. Trimming cost V 5 bases and J 4 bases; bases outside gene matches: 7. Germline-derived CDR1 and CDR2 are MNHEY and SMNVEV (reference sequence). CDR3 length equals 15 residues.

This TCR came from a man in his late teens or twenties in good health. Some clones in this sample may be carry-over from other donors' samples. Sequenced input: naive CD8+ T cells from PBMCs. The J gene is TRBJ1-2, the V gene TRBV27; 10 bases line up with TRBD1. The CDR3 DNA reads TGTGCCAGCAGTACCCGACAGGGGGCTACCTATGGCTACACCTTC. It codes for CASSTRQGATYGYTF.